This T cell receptor (beta chain) was identified in a study of beta chain features in type 1 diabetes. Study-level information: All samples together contributed around 98,000,000 sorted cells for examination. General study results and limits: People with Type 1 diabetes carried modestly yet significantly shorter TCRB CDR3s in all four CD4+ subsets.

CD45RO/CCR7/CD25/CD127/CD95/CD27 separated CD4+ naive, central memory, regulatory and stem cell-like memory cells by sorting. CDR3 length: 16 residues. CDR1 is LGHNA, CDR2 YNFKEQ, per germline. After removal of 1 base from V and 1 base from J, the junction contained 1 base not matched to a gene. This clone has more than one count but fewer than ten. The target antigen is unknown. As every portion of the isolated RNA was reverse transcribed, the sequencing read expressed TCRB transcripts. Sequencing used immunoSEQ multiplex PCR; TCRdb keeps in-frame clones, though not all of them. The sample holds hundreds of thousands of clones, about a sixth seen once.

The clonotype comes from a woman between 18 and 29 years old in good health. V is TRBV4-2 and J is TRBJ2-6, with 7 bases that match TRBD1. Sequencing input: naive CD4+ T cells from blood. The CDR3 sequence: CASSQVQGSGANVLTF. In DNA, the CDR3 is TGTGCCAGCAGCCAAGTACAGGGGTCTGGGGCCAACGTCCTGACTTTC.